This is a list of T cell receptor beta chains from one sample in a study of blood T cell repertoires in COVID-19. Clones were read by immunoSEQ multiplex PCR, and TCRdb kept only the in-frame ones, dropping some. This table holds 150,000 to 200,000 clones, 80% to 85% found once. Sequencing was carried out using PBMCs or T cells enriched from blood (not recorded which). The receptors originated from a woman aged 25 to 39 who had been exposed to COVID-19. The CDR3 runs from the conserved cysteine through the conserved F or W. D genes are given only for firm matches. Only part of the rows carry a size: once, few, many, or a class if the clone is expanded.

v_gene	j_gene	len	d_gene	abundance	CDR3aa	CDR3nt
TRBV2	TRBJ2-3	16	TRBD2	.	CASVGLAIIGTDTQYF	TGTGCCAGCGTTGGACTAGCGATAATAGGGACAGATACGCAGTATTTT
TRBV19	TRBJ1-5	16	.	.	CASSITWAGWNQPQHF	TGTGCCAGTAGTATAACGTGGGCAGGGTGGAATCAGCCCCAGCATTTT
TRBV4-1	TRBJ2-7	15	.	.	CASSQDYGLSYEQYF	TGCGCCAGCAGCCAAGACTACGGTCTCTCCTACGAGCAGTACTTC
TRBV6-4	TRBJ2-2	13	.	.	CRRGREKTGELFF	TGCCGGCGGGGCAGGGAGAAAACCGGGGAGCTGTTTTTT
TRBV29-1	TRBJ2-1	12	.	.	CSGGGAGNEQFF	TGCAGCGGTGGGGGGGCTGGCAATGAGCAGTTCTTC
TRBV4-2	TRBJ1-2	14	TRBD1	.	CASSHDRGNYGYTF	TGTGCCAGCAGCCACGACAGGGGGAACTATGGCTACACCTTC
TRBV7-3	TRBJ2-1	14	.	.	CASSPKSSRDEQFF	TGTGCCAGCAGCCCTAAGTCTTCACGGGATGAGCAGTTCTTC
TRBV11-2	TRBJ1-2	13	.	.	CASSLEVDYGYTF	TGTGCCAGCAGCTTGGAGGTGGACTATGGCTACACCTTC
TRBV6-1	TRBJ1-2	13	.	.	CASSERSTYGYTF	TGTGCCAGCAGTGAGAGGAGTACTTATGGCTACACCTTC
TRBV7-9	TRBJ1-2	14	.	few	CASSLSTAYYGYTF	TGTGCCAGCAGCTTATCGACAGCTTACTATGGCTACACCTTC
TRBV18	TRBJ1-1	14	.	once	CASSPTGPNTEAFF	TGTGCCAGCTCACCCACAGGGCCGAACACTGAAGCTTTCTTT
TRBV10-3	TRBJ2-5	13	.	.	CATKWTPQETQYF	TGTGCCACAAAGTGGACTCCACAAGAGACCCAGTACTTC
TRBV19	TRBJ1-4	18	.	.	CASSIVGDKKPNYEKLFF	TGTGCCAGTAGTATAGTCGGGGACAAAAAACCAAACTATGAAAAACTGTTTTTT
TRBV7-6	TRBJ2-1	13	.	.	CASSYGTYNEQFF	TGTGCCAGCAGCTACGGGACCTACAATGAGCAGTTCTTC
TRBV12-3/TRBV12-4	TRBJ1-1	13	.	.	CASSEAVGTEAFF	TGTGCCAGCAGCGAAGCGGTAGGCACTGAAGCTTTCTTT
TRBV11-2	TRBJ2-5	14	TRBD2	few	CASSFGGMQETQYF	TGTGCCAGCAGCTTCGGGGGGATGCAAGAGACCCAGTACTTC
TRBV18	TRBJ2-1	16	TRBD2	.	CASSLLAGTTYNEQFF	TGTGCCAGCTCACTCCTAGCGGGGACAACCTACAATGAGCAGTTCTTC
TRBV7-6	TRBJ2-3	17	TRBD2	.	CASSSPVAGLDYDTQYF	TGTGCCAGCAGCTCCCCCGTCGCGGGACTAGATTACGATACGCAGTATTTT
TRBV2	TRBJ1-1	14	TRBD1	.	CASRTGQGNTEAFF	TGTGCCAGCAGAACGGGACAGGGGAACACTGAAGCTTTCTTT
TRBV7-9	TRBJ1-6	15	.	.	CASSLSGRVVSPLHF	TGTGCCAGCAGCTTAAGTGGGAGAGTGGTCTCACCCCTCCACTTT
TRBV2	TRBJ1-2	14	.	.	CASSMGPGDQGYTF	TGTGCCAGCAGTATGGGCCCGGGGGACCAAGGCTACACCTTC
TRBV11-2	TRBJ1-4	11	.	.	CASTAGGALFF	TGTGCCAGCACCGCCGGGGGGGCTCTGTTTTTT
TRBV4-3	TRBJ2-3	18	.	.	CASSQEQNRPGSADTQYF	TGCGCCAGCAGCCAAGAGCAAAACAGGCCCGGGTCGGCAGATACGCAGTATTTT
TRBV18	TRBJ1-5	13	TRBD1	once	CASSQDRSRAQHF	TGTGCCAGCTCGCAGGACAGGTCGCGGGCCCAGCATTTT
TRBV4-1	TRBJ2-3	17	TRBD2	.	CASSPSGDYYVADTQYF	TGCGCCAGCAGCCCGTCTGGGGACTACTATGTGGCAGATACGCAGTATTTT
TRBV7-2	TRBJ1-2	15	TRBD1	.	CASSLEVQGAYGYTF	TGTGCCAGCAGCTTAGAGGTCCAGGGGGCCTATGGCTACACCTTC
TRBV6-5	TRBJ1-1	14	.	.	CASTPWGGRTEAFF	TGTGCCAGCACGCCTTGGGGAGGGCGGACTGAAGCTTTCTTT
TRBV29-1	TRBJ1-2	16	TRBD1	.	CSVGQDRALWSGGYTF	TGCAGCGTTGGGCAGGACAGGGCTCTTTGGTCGGGTGGCTACACCTTC
TRBV5-1	TRBJ1-4	14	TRBD1	once	CASSTGQGNEKLFF	TGCGCCAGCAGCACGGGACAGGGGAATGAAAAACTGTTTTTT
TRBV15	TRBJ1-2	14	.	.	CATRASGQLYGYTF	TGTGCCACTCGCGCCTCTGGACAGCTCTATGGCTACACCTTC
TRBV7-2	TRBJ2-4	15	TRBD1	.	CASSLESGTGNIQYF	TGTGCCAGCAGCTTAGAGTCGGGGACAGGGAACATTCAGTACTTC
TRBV13	TRBJ1-2	16	.	.	CASSSGPPRLLYGYTF	TGTGCCAGCAGCTCGGGTCCTCCTCGACTCCTCTATGGCTACACCTTC
TRBV5-1	TRBJ2-1	17	TRBD1	.	CASSLASYRGAVNEQFF	TGCGCCAGCAGCTTGGCCTCCTACAGGGGCGCTGTGAATGAGCAGTTCTTC
TRBV5-1	TRBJ2-3	16	TRBD1	.	CASSLQGERSTDTQYF	TGCGCCAGCAGCCTACAGGGGGAAAGGAGTACAGATACGCAGTATTTT
TRBV14	TRBJ1-1	14	TRBD1	.	CASSLRTGGTEAFF	TGTGCCAGCAGCCTTAGGACAGGGGGCACTGAAGCTTTCTTT
TRBV4-1	TRBJ1-5	15	TRBD1	.	CASSQETGIGQPQHF	TGCGCCAGCAGCCAGGAGACAGGGATCGGGCAGCCCCAGCATTTT
TRBV4-1	TRBJ1-1	13	.	.	CASSPYGGSEAFF	TGCGCCAGCAGCCCCTATGGGGGCAGTGAAGCTTTCTTT
TRBV2	TRBJ1-5	15	.	once	CASSEGGRAYQPQHF	TGTGCCAGCAGTGAGGGCGGCAGGGCATATCAGCCCCAGCATTTT
TRBV27	TRBJ1-4	15	TRBD1	.	CASSFGTGRFEKLFF	TGTGCCAGCAGTTTCGGGACAGGGCGTTTTGAAAAACTGTTTTTT
TRBV9	TRBJ1-2	16	.	once	CASSVAPAAENYGYTF	TGTGCCAGCAGCGTAGCTCCCGCCGCCGAGAACTATGGCTACACCTTC
TRBV12-3/TRBV12-4	TRBJ2-2	12	.	once	CASSSGTGELFF	TGTGCCAGCTCCTCGGGGACCGGGGAGCTGTTTTTT
TRBV3-1/TRBV3-2	TRBJ1-6	14	.	.	CASSREGQNSPLHF	TGTGCCAGCAGCCGAGAGGGACAAAATTCACCCCTCCACTTT
TRBV19	TRBJ2-2	18	TRBD2	once	CASRTGRGGLSRTGELFF	TGTGCCAGCCGTACAGGGCGGGGGGGCCTGTCGAGGACCGGGGAGCTGTTTTTT
TRBV30	TRBJ1-5	15	.	.	CAWSPRTDSNQPQHF	TGTGCCTGGAGCCCCCGGACAGATAGCAATCAGCCCCAGCATTTT
TRBV7-9	TRBJ1-2	15	.	.	CASSARDGGFEGYTF	TGTGCCAGCAGCGCCCGGGACGGGGGTTTTGAGGGCTACACCTTC
TRBV7-6	TRBJ2-1	16	.	.	CASSLLLSGLYNEQFF	TGTGCCAGCAGCTTACTTCTAAGCGGACTATACAATGAGCAGTTCTTC
TRBV24-1	TRBJ2-7	12	.	.	CATSDVSGEQYF	TGTGCCACCAGTGATGTATCGGGCGAGCAGTACTTC
TRBV4-3	TRBJ2-3	19	TRBD2	.	CASSQDWTSGGAITDTQYF	TGCGCCAGCAGCCAAGATTGGACTAGCGGGGGGGCGATCACAGATACGCAGTATTTT
TRBV6-5	TRBJ1-6	14	.	.	CASSYSNTPSPLHF	TGTGCCAGCAGTTACTCTAACACCCCTTCACCCCTCCACTTT
TRBV2	TRBJ2-1	13	TRBD2	.	CASRGLREFEQFF	TGTGCCAGCAGGGGACTAAGGGAATTTGAGCAGTTCTTC
TRBV6-1	TRBJ2-7	13	.	.	CASSDGSSYEQYF	TGTGCCAGCAGTGATGGGAGCTCCTACGAGCAGTACTTC
TRBV7-6	TRBJ1-5	16	TRBD1	.	CASSLGAGTGNQPQHF	TGTGCCAGCAGCTTAGGGGCCGGGACAGGGAATCAGCCCCAGCATTTT
TRBV10-3	TRBJ1-5	15	TRBD1	.	CAISDPDRGDQPQHF	TGTGCCATCAGTGACCCGGACAGGGGGGACCAGCCCCAGCATTTT